This TCR beta chain comes out of a study of blood T cell repertoires in COVID-19 (dated by TCRdb to 2019 to 2021). A note on the overall study: Samples covering the acute and convalescent phases of COVID-19 were provided by collaborators in the United States, Italy and Spain. A freely available public database, intended as a resource for researchers studying the immune response to SARS-CoV-2, is where the repertoires were released. The sample metadata nearly always contained a de-identified subject ID, COVID-19 status, age in years and sex. Subjects who had been exposed to COVID-19, were actively infected with it, or had recovered from it provided the deeply sampled blood TCRbeta repertoires that made up the dataset. The prospective study material was composed of cDNA or gDNA derived from T cells, B-cell-depleted T cells, or PBMCs. Where HLA class I and class II types were available, the types were taken from metadata supplied by the sample provider, not from assay-based typing. Samples came from the ongoing ImmuneRACE study (first 160 participants) plus 1,254 subjects from 6 global collaborators. The investigation overall reported the following: The quantity of clinical and demographic metadata differed by source and by participant and was supplied without curation.

Enrolling through a virtual design, the prospective study's participants ranged in age from roughly 18 to 100 years and lived across 20 to 25 United States geographic areas. To assign participants to cohorts, the prospective study relied on clinical history that participants themselves reported in a screening survey and a study questionnaire. Exposed participants had been in contact with someone with a PCR-confirmed or clinician-diagnosed COVID-19 case within 2 weeks of study entry. In the prospective study, mobile phlebotomists collected whole blood, serum and a nasopharyngeal or oropharyngeal swab from each participant. Over a roughly 2-month period, participants in the prospective study had the option of providing additional blood draws and questionnaires. Before DNA extraction, prospective study blood samples were shipped either frozen or at room temperature. The CDR3 runs 16 amino acids, cysteine and phenylalanine included. CDR3 DNA is the only sequence kept; it has 48 bases, read in frame from the first base. Trimming accounts for 1 base at V and 4 bases at J, while the number of junction bases matched to no gene is 7. CDR1 and CDR2, looked up from the germline V gene, are SGHAT and FQNNGV.

A note on this clone: Its antigen is unknown. No base qualities exist here, and no much larger clone lies one base off it.

TCRbeta CDR3 regions were amplified from genomic DNA using the immunoSEQ Assay, a bias-controlled multiplex PCR. The published analysis was carried out like this. The number of nucleated cells in each sample was estimated from the amplification of reference gene primers within the assay. Sequence reads were collapsed and filtered to measure the absolute abundance of every unique TCRbeta CDR3 rearrangement. Productive Simpson clonality was computed per sample as the square root of Simpson's diversity index over productive rearrangements. TCRdb holds this immuneACCESS table with in-frame rearrangements only. Some clones are missing; in checked studies, unresolved V genes explain under half, and the rest has no known cause. V and J calls and clone size follow that table, whereas D and trimming were derived from the DNA. The sample table shows 350,000 to 450,000 clones, and approximately 90% are seen once. 0.7% to 0.95% of the sample belongs to the ten largest clones.

This clonotype was sampled from a woman in her 40s who had been exposed to COVID-19. Sequencing was done on a sample of PBMCs or T cells enriched from blood (not recorded which). Recombination joined TRBV11-2 with TRBJ2-3; 8 junctional bases match TRBD2. This receptor carries the CDR3 CASSLVSSGGADTQYF. The DNA sequence is as follows: TGTGCCAGCAGCTTAGTCTCCAGCGGGGGAGCAGATACGCAGTATTTT. The CDR3 plus the reference TRBV11-2 and TRBJ2-3 genes for the other parts give the full variable domain: EAGVAQSPRYKIIEKRQSVAFWCNPISGHATLYWYQQILGQGPKLLIQFQNNGVVDDSQLPKDRFSAERLKGVDSTLKIQPAKLEDSAVYLCASSLVSSGGADTQYFGPGTRLTVL.